These 15 T cell receptor beta chains share one sample of origin, sequenced in a study of T cell repertoires in cytomegalovirus infection. TCRdb redid the calling of the reads with MiXCR, one entry per CDR3 protein. Of around 550,000 distinct CDR3 sequences in the sample, around 27% were seen once. Material: PBMCs. The source is a human donor in good health (CMV status not recorded). Some clones in this sample may be carry-over from other donors' samples.

This clonotype has a handful of counts. The chain is built from TRBV30 and TRBJ1-1, with no clear D. V was pared by 2 bases and J by 14 bases, with 15 bases between. Germline loops: CDR1 GTSNPN, CDR2 SVGIG (reference sequence). The CDR3 consists of 11 residues. The CDR3: CAWSHGPFYFF. The CDR3 DNA reads TGTGCCTGGAGTCATGGACCCTTTTACTTCTTT.

This clonotype has ten or more counts. V gene TRBV7-8 combines with J gene TRBJ2-7; D not certain. The germline CDR1 and CDR2 sequences are SGHVS and FQNEAQ. The V and J ends lost 1 base and 2 bases respectively, with 6 bases between them. The CDR3 contains 13 residues. The CDR3 bases are TGTGCCAGCAGCTTAGGGATCACCTACGAGCAGTACGTC. Translation gives CASSLGITYEQYV.

The chain combines TRBV6-6 with TRBJ1-4; D is unclear. There are 15 residues in the CDR3. CDR1 is MNHNY, CDR2 SVGAGI, per germline (reference sequence). Trimming pared 4 bases from V and 0 bases from J, leaving 9 bases between. CDR3 in amino acids: CASSSAVATNEKLFF. The CDR3 DNA reads as TGTGCCAGCAGTTCGGCAGTTGCAACTAATGAAAAACTGTTTTTT.

The chain recombines TRBV11-2 with TRBJ2-5, with a tentative D call TRBD1 (5 bases). In germline, CDR1 is SGHAT, CDR2 FQNNGV. CDR3 size: 15 residues. V lost 1 base and J lost 4, with 13 bases in between. Here the CDR3 reads CASSLGQRTTETQYF. The CDR3 DNA is TGTGCCAGCAGCTTAGGACAGCGAACCACAGAGACCCAGTACTTC.

This clonotype was recorded many times. The chain joins TRBV7-2 to TRBJ2-3, with D hard to call. The CDR3 runs 13 residues. Between the trimmed V and J ends, which lost 2 bases and 12 bases, there was a span of 15 bases. Germline-derived CDR1 and CDR2 are SGHTA and FQGNSA. The CDR3 reads CASSLTERRFQYF. The DNA of the CDR3 is TGTGCCAGCAGCTTAACTGAGCGTCGGTTCCAGTATTTT.

This clonotype has a count of ten or more. This chain connects TRBV7-2 to TRBJ1-4; 8 bases are shared with TRBD1. CDR3 size: 15 residues. V gave up 2 bases and J gave up 7 bases; unmatched junction bases: 6. CDR1 and CDR2 from the germline V gene are SGHTA and FQGNSA. CDR3 DNA sequence: TGTGCCAGCAGCTTAATCGGGACAGGTCGTGAAAAACTGTTTTTT. The encoded protein is CASSLIGTGREKLFF.

V gene TRBV3-1 combines with J gene TRBJ1-5; D is undetermined. Trimming took 5 bases from V and 4 from J, leaving 12 bases between them. Germline assignment: CDR1 LGHDT and CDR2 YNNKEL (reference sequence). This CDR3 has 14 residues. The CDR3 here is CASSSQISNQPQHF. CDR3 DNA sequence: TGTGCCAGCAGCTCACAGATCTCAAATCAGCCCCAGCATTTT.

The CDR3, as DNA: TGTGCCAGCAGCCAAGGTTCTAATGAAAAACTGTTTTTT. Translation gives CASSQGSNEKLFF. This chain connects TRBV4-2 to TRBJ1-4; no firm D call. The CDR3 loop spans 13 amino acids. With 1 base removed from V and 3 bases from J, the gap between germline ends came to 3 bases. Looked up from germline, CDR1 is LGHNA and CDR2 is YNFKEQ.

The rearrangement uses TRBV6-2 or TRBV6-3 and TRBJ2-7; 13 bases are a match to TRBD2. After removal of 4 bases from V and 4 bases from J, the junction contained 7 bases not matched to a gene. Germline V gene data show CDR1 as MNHEY and CDR2 as SVGEGT. The CDR3 loop spans 16 amino acids. For the CDR3, the DNA is TGTGCCAGCAGTTCTACTAGCGGGAGGGGCCGGTACGAGCAGTACGTC. Encoded protein: CASSSTSGRGRYEQYV.

In this sample, this clonotype turned up many times. CDR3 DNA: TGTGCCAGCAGCCCACGGGAGGGCCTCTTATACAATGAGCAGTTCTTC. This encodes CASSPREGLLYNEQFF. The chain is built from TRBV7-8 and TRBJ2-1, with 8 bases that match TRBD2. The CDR3 contains 16 residues. CDR1 SGHVS and CDR2 FQNEAQ come from the germline V gene. After removal of 5 bases from V and 4 bases from J, the junction contained 10 bases not matched to a gene.

V gene TRBV7-2 combines with J gene TRBJ1-3; no definite D call. This CDR3 region has 15 residues. The V end lost 3 bases, the J end lost 4 bases, and 13 bases lay between the germline ends. Germline lookup yields CDR1 SGHTA and CDR2 FQGNSA. The chain's CDR3 is CASSFRASEGNTIYF. The CDR3 nucleotides are TGTGCCAGCAGCTTTAGGGCGTCGGAAGGAAACACCATATATTTT.

V is TRBV19 and J is TRBJ2-6; D not resolved. This CDR3 is built from 17 residues. Trimming shortened V by 3 bases and J by 1 base, and 13 bases separated the two germline ends. Germline CDR1 LNHDA, CDR2 SQIVND (reference sequence). CDR3 protein: CASSIRAFGSGANVLTF. In nucleotides, the CDR3 is TGTGCCAGTAGTATTCGAGCATTCGGATCTGGGGCCAACGTCCTGACTTTC.

The CDR3 region is CASSLGLAKSADTQYF. The CDR3 DNA follows: TGTGCCAGCAGCTTAGGACTAGCGAAGTCGGCAGATACGCAGTATTTT. The chain carries TRBV11-3 and TRBJ2-3, with 8 bases fitting TRBD2. The V gene's germline CDR1 is SGHNT and CDR2 YENEEA. The length of the CDR3 is 16 residues. J was trimmed by 4 bases and V by 1 base; bases with no gene match: 7.

The rearrangement uses TRBV7-8 and TRBJ2-7, with a possible D match to TRBD2 (6 bases). The CDR3 totals 14 residues. The V end lost 2 bases, the J end lost 6 bases, and 14 bases lay between the germline ends. The germline gives CDR1 SGHVS, CDR2 FQNEAQ. CDR3 coding DNA: TGTGCCAGCAGCTTATTAGAGGGAGGAGTCGAGCAGTACGTC. The encoded protein is CASSLLEGGVEQYV.

This chain joins TRBV19 and TRBJ2-1, with D possibly being TRBD2 (8 bases). From germline, CDR1 is LNHDA and CDR2 SQIVND (reference sequence). This CDR3 contains 17 residues. With 10 bases removed from V and 1 base from J, the gap between germline ends came to 23 bases. CDR3 in amino acids: CATLTGRRGGSYNEQFF. CDR3 DNA: TGTGCCACTTTGACAGGGCGGCGCGGGGGGTCCTACAATGAGCAGTTCTTC.